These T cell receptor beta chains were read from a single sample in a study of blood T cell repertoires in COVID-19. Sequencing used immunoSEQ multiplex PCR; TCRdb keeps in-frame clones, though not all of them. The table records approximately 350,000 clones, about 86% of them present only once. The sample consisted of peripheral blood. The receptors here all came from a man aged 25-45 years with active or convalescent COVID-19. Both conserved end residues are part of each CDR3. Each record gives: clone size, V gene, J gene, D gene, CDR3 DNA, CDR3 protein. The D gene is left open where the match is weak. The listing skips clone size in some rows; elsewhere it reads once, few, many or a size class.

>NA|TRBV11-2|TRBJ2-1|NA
TGTGCCAGCAGCTTAGCTAGCGCTTACAATGAGCAGTTCTTC
CASSLASAYNEQFF
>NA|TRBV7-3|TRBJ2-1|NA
TGTGCCAGCAGCTTCCAACCCATCGGACAGGGACTATTTGTCAATGAGCAGTTCTTC
CASSFQPIGQGLFVNEQFF
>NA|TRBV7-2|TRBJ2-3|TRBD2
TGTGCCAGCAGCTTGGGCCCGGGACTAGCGAGCAGTGATACGCAGTATTTT
CASSLGPGLASSDTQYF
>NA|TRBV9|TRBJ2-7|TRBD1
TGTGCCAGCACGCCCGACAGGGTCTCCTTCGAGCAGTACTTC
CASTPDRVSFEQYF
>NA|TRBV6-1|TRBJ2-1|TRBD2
TGTGCCAGCAGTGAAGAGGCGGGGGGCTCCTACAATGAGCAGTTCTTC
CASSEEAGGSYNEQFF
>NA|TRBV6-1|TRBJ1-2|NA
TGTGCCAGCAGTGAAGTGGACAGCGCCTATGGCTACACCTTC
CASSEVDSAYGYTF
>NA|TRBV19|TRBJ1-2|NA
TGTGCCAGTAGTATAGTGGGGGGGTCGGGTAATGGCTACACCTTC
CASSIVGGSGNGYTF
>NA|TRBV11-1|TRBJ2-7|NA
TGTGCCAGCAGCTTAGGGGTCGGGGGATCCTACGAGCAGTACTTC
CASSLGVGGSYEQYF
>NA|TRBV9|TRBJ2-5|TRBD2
TGTGCCAGCAGGAATCGGACTAGCGGGAGGGATGTGGAGACCCAGTACTTC
CASRNRTSGRDVETQYF
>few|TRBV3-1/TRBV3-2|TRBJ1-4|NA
TGTGCCAGCAGCCCGGGACAAAGAAATGAAAAACTGTTTTTT
CASSPGQRNEKLFF
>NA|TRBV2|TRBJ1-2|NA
TGTGCCAGCAGACTGAACTATGGCTACACCTTC
CASRLNYGYTF
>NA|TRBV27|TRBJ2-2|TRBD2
TGTGCCAGCAGAATAGCGGGGGACCCCAACACCGGGGAGCTGTTTTTT
CASRIAGDPNTGELFF
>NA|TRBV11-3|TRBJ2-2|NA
TGTGCCAGCAGCCCTCGTCCCGGGGAGCTGTTTTTT
CASSPRPGELFF
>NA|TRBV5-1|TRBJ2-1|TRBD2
TGCGCCAGCAGCCTGGTACTCCTCGGGGGGGGCAATGAGCAGTTCTTC
CASSLVLLGGGNEQFF
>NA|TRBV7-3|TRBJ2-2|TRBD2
TGTGCCAGCAGCCTCGGGACTAGCGGTGGCGGGGAGCTGTTTTTT
CASSLGTSGGGELFF
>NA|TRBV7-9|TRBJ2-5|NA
TGTGCCAGCAGCTTAATGAGTTTCAAAGAGACCCAGTACTTC
CASSLMSFKETQYF
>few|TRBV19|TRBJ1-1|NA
TGTGCCAGTAGTGAAATCAGAGGTTGGGAAGCTTTCTTT
CASSEIRGWEAFF
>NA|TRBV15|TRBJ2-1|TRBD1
TGTGCCACCAGCAGAGATCGGGGCAGGGGGCTTAGTGAGCAGTTCTTC
CATSRDRGRGLSEQFF
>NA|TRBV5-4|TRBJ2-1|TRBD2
TGTGCCAGCAGCTTGGCCGGGGGGGAGGTAGGGAGTGAGCAGTTCTTC
CASSLAGGEVGSEQFF
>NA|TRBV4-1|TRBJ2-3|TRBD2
TGCGCCAGCAGCCAAACCGTCCTAGCGGGAGTGACAGATACGCAGTATTTT
CASSQTVLAGVTDTQYF
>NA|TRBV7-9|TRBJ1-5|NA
TGTGCCAGCAGCCCGGGCGGGGGAGGCGATCAGCCCCAGCATTTT
CASSPGGGGDQPQHF
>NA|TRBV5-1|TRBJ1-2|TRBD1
TGCGCCAGCAGCCGGACAGGGGAAAATGTACTTGGCTACACCTTC
CASSRTGENVLGYTF
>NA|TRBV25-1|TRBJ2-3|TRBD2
TGTGCCAGCAGTGGCAGACTAGCGGGAAGAACAGATACGCAGTATTTT
CASSGRLAGRTDTQYF
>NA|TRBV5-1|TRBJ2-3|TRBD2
TGCGCCAGCAGCGCCGGGGGACTAGCGGGAGTGTCGGATACGCAGTATTTT
CASSAGGLAGVSDTQYF
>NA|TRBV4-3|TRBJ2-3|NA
TGCGCCAGCAGCCACTTGACCCCCGGGGGGCCGGATACGCAGTATTTT
CASSHLTPGGPDTQYF
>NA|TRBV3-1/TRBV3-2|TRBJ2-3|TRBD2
TGTGCCAGCGGGGCTTACGGGGGGAGCACAGATACGCAGTATTTT
CASGAYGGSTDTQYF
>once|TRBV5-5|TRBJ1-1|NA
TGTGCCAGCAGCTTGGACCCTCAGGGTGAAGCTTTCTTT
CASSLDPQGEAFF
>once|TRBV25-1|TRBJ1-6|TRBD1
TGTGCCAGCCAACTTCCGGGACAGGATAATTCACCCCTCCACTTT
CASQLPGQDNSPLHF
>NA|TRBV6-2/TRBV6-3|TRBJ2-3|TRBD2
TGTGCCAGCAGTCAAGCGGGGGTCACAGATACGCAGTATTTT
CASSQAGVTDTQYF
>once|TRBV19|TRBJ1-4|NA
TGTGCCAGTAGGTGGCTAGGAAAACTGTTTTTT
CASRWLGKLFF
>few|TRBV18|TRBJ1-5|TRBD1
TGTGCCAGCTCACCGACAGGGGAGAATCAGCCCCAGCATTTT
CASSPTGENQPQHF
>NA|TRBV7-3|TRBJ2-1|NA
TGTGCCAGCAGCCCCCTCAGGCCTCTCACCTACAATGAGCAGTTCTTC
CASSPLRPLTYNEQFF
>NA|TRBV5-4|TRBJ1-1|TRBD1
TGTGCCAGCAGCGGCCGGGACAGGGTGTTTGCTGAAGCTTTCTTT
CASSGRDRVFAEAFF
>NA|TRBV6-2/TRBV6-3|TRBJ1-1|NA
TGTGCCAGCAGTTACGGGAGGGGGGATGAAGCTTTCTTT
CASSYGRGDEAFF
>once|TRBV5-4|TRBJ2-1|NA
TGTGCCAGCAGCTTGGACTTGGAGAGCTCCTACAATGAGCAGTTCTTC
CASSLDLESSYNEQFF
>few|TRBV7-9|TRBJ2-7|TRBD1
TGTGCCAGCAGCCGACAGGGGGAATCCTACGAGCAGTACTTC
CASSRQGESYEQYF
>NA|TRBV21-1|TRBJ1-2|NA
TGTGCCAGCAGCAAAGCCGAGGAGGGGGCGAGCTATGGCTACACCTTC
CASSKAEEGASYGYTF
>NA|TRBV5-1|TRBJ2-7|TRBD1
TGCGCCAGCAGCTTGGGGGGGACAGCCTACGAGCAGTACTTC
CASSLGGTAYEQYF
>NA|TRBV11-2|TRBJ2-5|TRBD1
TGTGCCAGCAGCTTGCTCCAGGGGGCGCAGAAGACCCAGTACTTC
CASSLLQGAQKTQYF
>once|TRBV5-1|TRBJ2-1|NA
TGCGCCAGCAGCTTGGGAAAGGGGCGCCGGGATGAGCAGTTCTTC
CASSLGKGRRDEQFF
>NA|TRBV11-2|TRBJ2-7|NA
TGTGCCAGCAGGGGGGGATCGACCTACGAGCAGTACTTC
CASRGGSTYEQYF
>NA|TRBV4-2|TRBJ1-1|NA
TGTGCCAGCAGCCAAGGGGAGGGAACTGAAGCTTTCTTT
CASSQGEGTEAFF
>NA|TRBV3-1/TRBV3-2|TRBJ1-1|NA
TGTGCCAGCAGCCAAGAGGGGGGGGTTGAAGCTTTCTTT
CASSQEGGVEAFF
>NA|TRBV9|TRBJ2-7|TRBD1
TGTGCCAGCAGCGCCGGGGACAGGGCAGCCTACGAGCAGTACTTC
CASSAGDRAAYEQYF
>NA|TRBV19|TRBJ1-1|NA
TGTGCCAGTAGTATCGTCAACAGGGCAAACACTGAAGCTTTCTTT
CASSIVNRANTEAFF
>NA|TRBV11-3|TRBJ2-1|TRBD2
TGTGCCAGCAGCTTAGAGGGGTTATTCAGCGGGGCTTCCTACAATGAGCAGTTCTTC
CASSLEGLFSGASYNEQFF
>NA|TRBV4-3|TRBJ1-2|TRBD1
TGCGCCAGCAGCCAAGATTCGGGGACAGCACGATCGGGCTACACCTTC
CASSQDSGTARSGYTF
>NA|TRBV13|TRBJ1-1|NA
TGTGCCAGCAGCTTACTCCTTGAAGCTTTCTTT
CASSLLLEAFF
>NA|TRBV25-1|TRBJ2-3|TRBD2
TGTGCCAGCCGGGGGCGGGAGGAGAATGCAGATACGCAGTATTTT
CASRGREENADTQYF
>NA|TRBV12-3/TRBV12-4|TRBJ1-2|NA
TGTGCCAGCAGTTTATGGGAGCTCTATGGCTACACCTTC
CASSLWELYGYTF
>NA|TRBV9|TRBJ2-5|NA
TGTGCCAGCAGCGTCGAGCCCGGGGGGACCCAGTACTTC
CASSVEPGGTQYF
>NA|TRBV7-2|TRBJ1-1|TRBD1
TGTGCCAGCAGCTTACCCCACGGGACAGGGGGCGTGGGTGCTTTCTTT
CASSLPHGTGGVGAFF
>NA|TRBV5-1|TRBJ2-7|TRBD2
TGCGCCAGCAGTTTTCTAGCGGGATGGAACTACGAGCAGTACTTC
CASSFLAGWNYEQYF
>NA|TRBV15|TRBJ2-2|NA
TGTGCCACCAGCATTCCCCACTTCAGGGGTTCCGGGGAGCTGTTTTTT
CATSIPHFRGSGELFF
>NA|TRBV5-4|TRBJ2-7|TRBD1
TGTGCCAGCAGCTTAGACAGGGCTTCCTACGAGCAGTACTTC
CASSLDRASYEQYF
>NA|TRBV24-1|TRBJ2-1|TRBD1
TGTGCCACCAGTGATTTTTCAGGGGGCGCGTACAATGAGCAGTTCTTC
CATSDFSGGAYNEQFF
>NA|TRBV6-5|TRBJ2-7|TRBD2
TGTGCCAGCAGCGCCGAGCCGGGACTAGCGTACGAGCAGTACTTC
CASSAEPGLAYEQYF
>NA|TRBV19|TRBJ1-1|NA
TGTGCCAGTAGTATCGGGCAGGGGAACACTGAAGCTTTCTTT
CASSIGQGNTEAFF
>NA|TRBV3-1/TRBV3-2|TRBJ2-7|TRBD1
TGTGCCAGCAGCACTTCGACAGGGGACGGCTACGAGCAGTACTTC
CASSTSTGDGYEQYF
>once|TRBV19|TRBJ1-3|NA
TGTGCCAGTAGTCCTCAAGGGGTGGGAAACACCATATATTTT
CASSPQGVGNTIYF